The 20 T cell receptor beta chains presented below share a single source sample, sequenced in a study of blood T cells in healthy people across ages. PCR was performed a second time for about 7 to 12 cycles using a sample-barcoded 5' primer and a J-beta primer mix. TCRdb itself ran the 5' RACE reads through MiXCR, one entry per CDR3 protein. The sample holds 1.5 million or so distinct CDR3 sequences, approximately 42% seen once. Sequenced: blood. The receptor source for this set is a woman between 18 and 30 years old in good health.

Here the CDR3 reads CASRPRRSYEQYF. CDR3 DNA sequence: TGTGCCAGCAGACCGAGACGGTCCTACGAGCAGTACTTC. J is TRBJ2-7 and V is TRBV27; D gene ambiguous. V lost 6 bases to trimming and J lost 1 base, with 10 bases between them. This CDR3 has 13 amino acids. The V gene's germline CDR1 is MNHEY and CDR2 SMNVEV (reference sequence).

The CDR3 loop reads CASSLGVRGNEQFF. The CDR3 DNA follows: TGTGCCAGCAGTTTAGGGGTTCGAGGGAATGAGCAGTTCTTC. The chain is built from TRBV28 and TRBJ2-1; a weak D match, TRBD2 (5 bases). Germline CDR1 is MDHEN and CDR2 is SYDVKM. V was trimmed by 2 bases and J by 7 bases, leaving 12 bases between them. The CDR3 is 14 residues long.

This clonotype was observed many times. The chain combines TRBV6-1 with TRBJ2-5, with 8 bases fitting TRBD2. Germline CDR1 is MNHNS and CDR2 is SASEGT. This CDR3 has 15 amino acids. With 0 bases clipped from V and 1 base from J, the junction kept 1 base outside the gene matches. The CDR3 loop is CASSEAAGGQETQYF. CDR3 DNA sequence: TGTGCCAGCAGTGAAGCGGCGGGGGGCCAAGAGACCCAGTACTTC.

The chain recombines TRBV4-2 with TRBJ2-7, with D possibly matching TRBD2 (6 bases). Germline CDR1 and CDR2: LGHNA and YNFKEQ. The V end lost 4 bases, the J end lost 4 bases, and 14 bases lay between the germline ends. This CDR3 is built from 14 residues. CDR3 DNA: TGTGCCAGCAGCCCGGACTACGGACAATACGAGCAGTACTTC. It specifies CASSPDYGQYEQYF.

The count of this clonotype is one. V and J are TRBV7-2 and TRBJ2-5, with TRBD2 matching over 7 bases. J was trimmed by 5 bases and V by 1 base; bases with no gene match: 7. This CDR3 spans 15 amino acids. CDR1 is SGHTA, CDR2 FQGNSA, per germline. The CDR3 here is CASSLDKRDLETQYF. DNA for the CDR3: TGTGCCAGCAGCTTAGATAAGCGGGATTTGGAGACCCAGTACTTC.

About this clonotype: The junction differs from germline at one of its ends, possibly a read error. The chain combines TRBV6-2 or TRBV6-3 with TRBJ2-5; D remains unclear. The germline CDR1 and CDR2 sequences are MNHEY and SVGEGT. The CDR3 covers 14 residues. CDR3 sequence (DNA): TGTGCCTGCAGTACCCGAGGCTCCTACAATGAGCAGTACTTC. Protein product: CACSTRGSYNEQYF.

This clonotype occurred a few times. CDR3 sequence reads: CASSLAGSNSYEQYF. The CDR3 DNA follows: TGTGCCAGCAGCTTAGCAGGGTCTAACTCCTACGAGCAGTACTTC. This chain links TRBV7-8 with TRBJ2-7; D unresolved. The CDR3 contains 15 residues. Germline CDR1 and CDR2: SGHVS and FQNEAQ. V lost 0 bases and J lost 0, with 9 bases in between.

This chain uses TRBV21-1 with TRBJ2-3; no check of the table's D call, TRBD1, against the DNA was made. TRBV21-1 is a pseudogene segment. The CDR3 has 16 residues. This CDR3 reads CASSNARSTLVYTQYF. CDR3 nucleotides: TGTGCCAGCAGCAATGCGAGGTCTACCCTGGTATATACGCAGTATTTT.

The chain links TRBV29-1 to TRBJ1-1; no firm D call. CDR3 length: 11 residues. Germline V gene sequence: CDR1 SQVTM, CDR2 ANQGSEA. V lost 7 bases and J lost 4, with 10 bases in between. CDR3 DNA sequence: TGCAGCGGCCGTTCTGCCACTGAAGCTTTCTTT. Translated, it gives CSGRSATEAFF. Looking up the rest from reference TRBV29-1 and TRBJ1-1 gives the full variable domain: SAVISQKPSRDICQRGTSLTIQCQVDSQVTMMFWYRQQPGQSLTLIATANQGSEATYESGFVIDKFPISRPNLTFSTLTVSNMSPEDSSIYLCSGRSATEAFFGQGTRLTVV.

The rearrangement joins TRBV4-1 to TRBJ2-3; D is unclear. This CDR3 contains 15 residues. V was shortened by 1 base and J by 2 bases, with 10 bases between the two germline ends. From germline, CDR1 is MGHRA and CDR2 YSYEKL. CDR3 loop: CASSQVQLATDTQYF. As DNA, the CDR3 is TGCGCCAGCAGCCAAGTACAGCTCGCCACAGATACGCAGTATTTT.

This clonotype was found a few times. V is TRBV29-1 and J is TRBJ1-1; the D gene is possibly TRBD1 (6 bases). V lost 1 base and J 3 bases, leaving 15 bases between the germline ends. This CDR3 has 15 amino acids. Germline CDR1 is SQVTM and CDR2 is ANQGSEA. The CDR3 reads CSVEGTAKSDTEAFF. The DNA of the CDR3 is TGCAGCGTTGAAGGGACAGCTAAATCGGACACTGAAGCTTTCTTT.

The CDR3 DNA follows: TGCAGTGCTAGAGGACACGGGACTGGCTCCTACAATGAGCAGTTCTTC. It specifies CSARGHGTGSYNEQFF. The chain carries TRBV20-1 and TRBJ2-1; tentative D call: TRBD2 (6 bases). The V gene's germline CDR1 is DFQATT and CDR2 SNEGSKA (reference sequence). The CDR3 runs 16 residues. V was trimmed by 1 base and J by 0 bases, leaving 13 bases between them.

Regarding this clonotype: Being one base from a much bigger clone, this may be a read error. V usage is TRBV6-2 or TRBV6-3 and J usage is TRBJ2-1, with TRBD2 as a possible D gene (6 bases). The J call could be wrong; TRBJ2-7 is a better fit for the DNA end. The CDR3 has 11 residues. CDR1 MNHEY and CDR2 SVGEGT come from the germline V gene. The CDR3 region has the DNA TGTGCCAGCAGGGACTACAATGAGCAGTACTTC. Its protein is CASRDYNEQYF.

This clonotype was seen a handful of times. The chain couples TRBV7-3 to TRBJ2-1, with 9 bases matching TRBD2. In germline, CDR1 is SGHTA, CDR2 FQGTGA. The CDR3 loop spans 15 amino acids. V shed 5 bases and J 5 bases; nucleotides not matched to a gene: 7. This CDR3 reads CASSRSGSRDNEQFF. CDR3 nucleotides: TGTGCCAGCAGCCGTAGCGGGAGCAGAGACAATGAGCAGTTCTTC. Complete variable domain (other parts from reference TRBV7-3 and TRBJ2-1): GAGVSQTPSNKVTEKGKYVELRCDPISGHTALYWYRQSLGQGPEFLIYFQGTGAADDSGLPNDRFFAVRPEGSVSTLKIQRTERGDSAVYLCASSRSGSRDNEQFFGPGTRLTVL.

The CDR3 DNA sequence: TGCGCCAGCAGTCGAACCCCTGGGGGTTGTCATGAAGCTTTCTTT. It translates to CASSRTPGGCHEAFF. The V and J genes are TRBV23-1 and TRBJ1-1; perhaps TRBD1 as D (5 bases). TRBV23-1 is recorded as an ORF, its role being uncertain. The CDR3 is 15 amino acids. The V gene lost 4 bases and the J gene lost 7 bases, with 19 bases spanning the gap.

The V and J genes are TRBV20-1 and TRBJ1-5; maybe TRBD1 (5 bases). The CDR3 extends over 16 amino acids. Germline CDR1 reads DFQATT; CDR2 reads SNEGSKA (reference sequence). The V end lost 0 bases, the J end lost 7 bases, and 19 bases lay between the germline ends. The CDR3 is CSARDQLGQGDQPQHF. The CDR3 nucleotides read TGCAGTGCTAGAGATCAGTTGGGCCAGGGAGACCAGCCCCAGCATTTT.

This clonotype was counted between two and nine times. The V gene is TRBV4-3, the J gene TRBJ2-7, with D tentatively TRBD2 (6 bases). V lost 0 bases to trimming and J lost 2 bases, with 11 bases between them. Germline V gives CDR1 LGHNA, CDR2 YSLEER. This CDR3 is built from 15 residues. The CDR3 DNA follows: TGCGCCAGCAGCCAAGATTACGGGAGCACCTACGAGCAGTACTTC. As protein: CASSQDYGSTYEQYF.

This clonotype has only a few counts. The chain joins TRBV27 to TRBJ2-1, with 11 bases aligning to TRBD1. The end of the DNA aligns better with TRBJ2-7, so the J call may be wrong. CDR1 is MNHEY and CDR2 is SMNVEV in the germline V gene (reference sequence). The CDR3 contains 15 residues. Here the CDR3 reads CASRGGQGAYNEQYF. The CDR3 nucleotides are TGTGCCAGCAGAGGAGGACAGGGGGCTTACAATGAGCAGTACTTC.

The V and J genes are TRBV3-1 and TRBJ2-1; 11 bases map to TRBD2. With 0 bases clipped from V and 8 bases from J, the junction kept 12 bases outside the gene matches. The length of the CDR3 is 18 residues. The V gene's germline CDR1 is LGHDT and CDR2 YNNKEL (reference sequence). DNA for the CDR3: TGTGCCAGCAGCCAAGATAGGCTAGCGGGGGGCCTAAAGGATGAGCAGTTCTTC. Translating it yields CASSQDRLAGGLKDEQFF.

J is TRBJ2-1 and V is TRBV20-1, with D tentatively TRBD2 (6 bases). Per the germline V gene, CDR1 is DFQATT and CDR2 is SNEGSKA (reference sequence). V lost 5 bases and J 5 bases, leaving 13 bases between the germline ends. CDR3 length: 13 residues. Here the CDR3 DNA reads TGCAGTGCTGGCCGGGACTGGGACAATGAGCAGTTCTTC. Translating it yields CSAGRDWDNEQFF.